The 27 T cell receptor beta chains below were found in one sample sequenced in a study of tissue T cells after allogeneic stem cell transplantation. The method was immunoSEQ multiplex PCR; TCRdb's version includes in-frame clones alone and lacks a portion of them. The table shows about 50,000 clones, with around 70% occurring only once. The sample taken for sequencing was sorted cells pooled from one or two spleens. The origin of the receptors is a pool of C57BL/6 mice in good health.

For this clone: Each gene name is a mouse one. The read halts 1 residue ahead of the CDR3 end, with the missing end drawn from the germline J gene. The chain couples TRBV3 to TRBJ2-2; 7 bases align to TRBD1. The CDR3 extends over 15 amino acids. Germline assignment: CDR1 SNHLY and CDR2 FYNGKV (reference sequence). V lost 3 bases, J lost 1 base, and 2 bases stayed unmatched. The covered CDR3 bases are TGTGCCAGCAGCTTCCAGGGGGAAAACACCGGGCAGCTCTAC. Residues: CASSFQGENTGQLY. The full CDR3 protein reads CASSFQGENTGQLYF.

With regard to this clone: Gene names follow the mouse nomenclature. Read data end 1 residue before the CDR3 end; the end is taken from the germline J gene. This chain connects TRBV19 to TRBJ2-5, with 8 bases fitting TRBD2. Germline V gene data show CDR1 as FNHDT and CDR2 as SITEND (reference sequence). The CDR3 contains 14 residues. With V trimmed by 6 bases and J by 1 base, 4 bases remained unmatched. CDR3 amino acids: CASTLLGDQDTQYF. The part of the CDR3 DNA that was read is TGTGCCAGCACCCTACTGGGGGACCAAGACACCCAGTAC.

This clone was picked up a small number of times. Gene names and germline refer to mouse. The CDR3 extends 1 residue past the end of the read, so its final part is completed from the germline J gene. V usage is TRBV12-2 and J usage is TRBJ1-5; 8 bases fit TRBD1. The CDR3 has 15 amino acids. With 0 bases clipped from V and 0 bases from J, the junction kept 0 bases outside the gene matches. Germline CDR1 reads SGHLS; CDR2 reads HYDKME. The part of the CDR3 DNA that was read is TGTGCCAGCTCTCTCGACAGGGGTAACAACCAGGCTCCGCTT. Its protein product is CASSLDRGNNQAPL. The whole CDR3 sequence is CASSLDRGNNQAPLF.

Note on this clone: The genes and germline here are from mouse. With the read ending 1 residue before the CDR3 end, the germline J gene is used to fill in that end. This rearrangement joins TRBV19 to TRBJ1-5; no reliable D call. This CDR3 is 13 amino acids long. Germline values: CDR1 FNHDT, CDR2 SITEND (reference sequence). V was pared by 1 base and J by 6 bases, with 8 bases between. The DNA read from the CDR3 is TGTGCCAGCAGTATACGGGCCATCCAGGCTCCGCTT. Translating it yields CASSIRAIQAPL. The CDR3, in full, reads CASSIRAIQAPLF.

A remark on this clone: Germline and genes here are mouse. CDR3 DNA (partial): TGTGCCAGCCGCCGGGACTGGGGTGCAGAAACGCTGTAT. It yields the protein CASRRDWGAETLY. The complete CDR3 sequence is CASRRDWGAETLYF. The J gene is TRBJ2-3, the V gene TRBV19; 9 nucleotides match TRBD2. The CDR3 goes on 1 residue after the read ends, and that part is filled in from the germline J gene. The V gene end was trimmed by 7 bases and the J gene end by 1 base; junction bases not matched to a gene: 4. Germline CDR1 reads FNHDT; CDR2 reads SITEND (reference sequence). This CDR3 has 14 amino acids.

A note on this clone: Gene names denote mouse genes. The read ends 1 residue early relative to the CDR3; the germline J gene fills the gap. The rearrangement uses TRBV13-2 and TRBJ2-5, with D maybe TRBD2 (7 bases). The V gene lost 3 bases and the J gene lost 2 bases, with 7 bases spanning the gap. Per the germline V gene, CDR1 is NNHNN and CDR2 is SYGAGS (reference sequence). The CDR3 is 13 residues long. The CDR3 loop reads CASGGGAQDTQYF. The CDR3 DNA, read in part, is TGTGCCAGCGGTGGGGGGGCCCAAGACACCCAGTAC.

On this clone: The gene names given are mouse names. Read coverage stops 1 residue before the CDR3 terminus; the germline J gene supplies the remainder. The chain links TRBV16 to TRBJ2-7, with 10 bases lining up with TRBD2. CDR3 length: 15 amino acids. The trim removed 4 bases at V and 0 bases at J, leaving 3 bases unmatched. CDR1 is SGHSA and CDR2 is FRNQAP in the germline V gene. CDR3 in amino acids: CASSSWTGGSYEQYF. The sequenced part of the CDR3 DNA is TGTGCAAGCAGCTCCTGGACTGGGGGCTCCTATGAACAGTAC.

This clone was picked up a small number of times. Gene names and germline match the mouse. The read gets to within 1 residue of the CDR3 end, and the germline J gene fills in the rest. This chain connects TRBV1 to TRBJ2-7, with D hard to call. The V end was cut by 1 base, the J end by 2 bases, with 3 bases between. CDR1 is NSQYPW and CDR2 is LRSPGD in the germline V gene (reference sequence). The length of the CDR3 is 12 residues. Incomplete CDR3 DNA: TGCACCTGCAGTGCAGCCACCTATGAACAGTAC. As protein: CTCSAATYEQY. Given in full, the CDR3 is CTCSAATYEQYF.

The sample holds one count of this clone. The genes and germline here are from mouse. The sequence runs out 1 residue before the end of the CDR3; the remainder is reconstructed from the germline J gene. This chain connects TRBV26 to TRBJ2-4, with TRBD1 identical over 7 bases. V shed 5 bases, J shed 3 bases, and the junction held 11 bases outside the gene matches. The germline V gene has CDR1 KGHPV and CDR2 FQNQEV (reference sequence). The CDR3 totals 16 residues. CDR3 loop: CASSYRGGRGQNTLYF. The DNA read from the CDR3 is TGTGCCAGCAGTTACAGGGGCGGGAGAGGACAAAACACCTTGTAC.

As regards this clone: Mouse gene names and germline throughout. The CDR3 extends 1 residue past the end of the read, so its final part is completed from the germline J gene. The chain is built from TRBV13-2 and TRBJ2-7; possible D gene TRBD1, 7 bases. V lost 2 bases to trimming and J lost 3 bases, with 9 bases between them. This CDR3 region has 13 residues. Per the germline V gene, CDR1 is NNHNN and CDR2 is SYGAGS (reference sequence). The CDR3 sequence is CASGERGLYEQYF. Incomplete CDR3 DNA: TGTGCCAGCGGTGAGAGGGGGCTCTATGAACAGTAC.

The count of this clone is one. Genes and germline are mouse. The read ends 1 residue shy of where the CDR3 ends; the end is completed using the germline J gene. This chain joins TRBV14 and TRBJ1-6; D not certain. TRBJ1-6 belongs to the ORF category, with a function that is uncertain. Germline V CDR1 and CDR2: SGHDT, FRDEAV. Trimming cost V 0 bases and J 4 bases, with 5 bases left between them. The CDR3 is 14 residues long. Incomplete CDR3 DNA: TGTGCCAGCAGTTTCTTACAATATAATTCGCCCCTCTAC. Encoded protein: CASSFLQYNSPLY. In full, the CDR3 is CASSFLQYNSPLYF.

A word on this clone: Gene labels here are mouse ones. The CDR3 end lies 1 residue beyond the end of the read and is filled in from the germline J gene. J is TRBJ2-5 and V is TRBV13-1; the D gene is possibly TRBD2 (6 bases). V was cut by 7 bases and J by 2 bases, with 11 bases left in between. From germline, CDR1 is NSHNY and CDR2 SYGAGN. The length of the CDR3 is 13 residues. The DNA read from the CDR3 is TGTGCCAGCTGCTGGGGTCCCCAAGACACCCAGTAC. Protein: CASCWGPQDTQY. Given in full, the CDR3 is CASCWGPQDTQYF.

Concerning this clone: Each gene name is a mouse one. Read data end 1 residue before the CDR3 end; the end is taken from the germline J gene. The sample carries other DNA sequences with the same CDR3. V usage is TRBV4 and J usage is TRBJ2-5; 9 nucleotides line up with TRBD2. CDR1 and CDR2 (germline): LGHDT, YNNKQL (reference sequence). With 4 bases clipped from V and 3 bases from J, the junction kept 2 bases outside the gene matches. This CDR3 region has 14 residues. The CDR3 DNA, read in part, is TGTGCCAGCAGCTTGACTGGGGGACAAGACACCCAGTAC. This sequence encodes CASSLTGGQDTQY. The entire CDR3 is CASSLTGGQDTQYF.

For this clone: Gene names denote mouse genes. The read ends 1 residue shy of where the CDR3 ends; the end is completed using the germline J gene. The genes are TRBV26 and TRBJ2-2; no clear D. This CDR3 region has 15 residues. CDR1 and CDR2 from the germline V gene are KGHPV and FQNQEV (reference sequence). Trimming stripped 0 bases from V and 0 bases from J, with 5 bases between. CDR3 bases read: TGTGCCAGCAGTCTGTCACGGGCAAACACCGGGCAGCTCTAC. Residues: CASSLSRANTGQLY. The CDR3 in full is CASSLSRANTGQLYF.

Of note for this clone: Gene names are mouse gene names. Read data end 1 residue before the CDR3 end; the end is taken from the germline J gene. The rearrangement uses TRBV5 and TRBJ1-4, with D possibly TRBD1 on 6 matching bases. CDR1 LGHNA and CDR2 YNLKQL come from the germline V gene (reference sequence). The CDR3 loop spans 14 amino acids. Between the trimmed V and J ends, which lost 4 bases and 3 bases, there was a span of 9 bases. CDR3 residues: CASSPGTTNERLFF. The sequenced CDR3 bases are TGTGCCAGCAGCCCTGGGACAACCAACGAAAGATTATTT.

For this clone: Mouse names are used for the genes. The part of the CDR3 DNA that was read is TGTGCCAGCAGTGGTGACAGGAAGAACACCGGGCAGCTCTAC. Its translation: CASSGDRKNTGQLY. The entire CDR3 is CASSGDRKNTGQLYF. This chain uses TRBV13-1 with TRBJ2-2, with a weak D call TRBD1 (6 bases). The read terminates 1 residue ahead of where the CDR3 ends, so the germline J gene completes it. The V end was cut by 3 bases, the J end by 2 bases, with 11 bases between. This CDR3 region has 15 residues. The V gene's germline CDR1 is NSHNY and CDR2 SYGAGN.

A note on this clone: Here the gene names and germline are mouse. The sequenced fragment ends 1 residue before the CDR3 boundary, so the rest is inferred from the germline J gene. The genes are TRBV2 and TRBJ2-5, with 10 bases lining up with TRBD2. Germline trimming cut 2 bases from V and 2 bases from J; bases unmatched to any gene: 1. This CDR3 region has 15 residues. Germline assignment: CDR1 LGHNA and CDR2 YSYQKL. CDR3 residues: CASSQTGGVQDTQYF. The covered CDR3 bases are TGTGCCAGCAGCCAAACTGGGGGGGTCCAAGACACCCAGTAC. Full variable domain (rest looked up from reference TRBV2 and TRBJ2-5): DPKIIQKPKYLVAVTGSEKILICEQYLGHNAMYWYRQSAKKPLEFMFSYSYQKLMDNQTASSRFQPQSSKKNHLDLQITALKPDDSATYFCASSQTGGVQDTQYFGPGTRLLVL.

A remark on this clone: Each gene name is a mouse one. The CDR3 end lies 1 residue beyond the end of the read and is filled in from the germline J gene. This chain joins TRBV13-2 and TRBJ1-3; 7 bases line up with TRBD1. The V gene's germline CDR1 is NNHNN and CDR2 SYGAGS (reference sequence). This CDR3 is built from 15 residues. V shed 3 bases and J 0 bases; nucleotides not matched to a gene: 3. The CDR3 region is CASGGDRYSGNTLYF. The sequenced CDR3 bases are TGTGCCAGCGGTGGGGACAGATATTCTGGAAATACGCTCTAT.

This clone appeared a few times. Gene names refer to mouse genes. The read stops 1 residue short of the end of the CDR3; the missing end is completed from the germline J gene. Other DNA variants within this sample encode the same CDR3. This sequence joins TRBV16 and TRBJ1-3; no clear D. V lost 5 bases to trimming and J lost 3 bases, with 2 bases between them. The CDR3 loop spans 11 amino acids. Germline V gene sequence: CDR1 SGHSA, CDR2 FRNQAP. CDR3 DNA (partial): TGTGCAAGCAGCAGTGGAAATACGCTCTAT. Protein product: CASSSGNTLY. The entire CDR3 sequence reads CASSSGNTLYF.

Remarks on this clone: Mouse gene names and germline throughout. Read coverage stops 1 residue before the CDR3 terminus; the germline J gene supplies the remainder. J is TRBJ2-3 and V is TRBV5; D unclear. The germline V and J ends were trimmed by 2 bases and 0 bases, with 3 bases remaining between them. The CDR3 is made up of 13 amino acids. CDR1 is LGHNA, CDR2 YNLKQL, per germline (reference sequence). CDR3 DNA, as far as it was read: TGTGCCAGCAGCCAAAATAGTGCAGAAACGCTGTAT. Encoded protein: CASSQNSAETLY. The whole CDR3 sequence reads CASSQNSAETLYF.

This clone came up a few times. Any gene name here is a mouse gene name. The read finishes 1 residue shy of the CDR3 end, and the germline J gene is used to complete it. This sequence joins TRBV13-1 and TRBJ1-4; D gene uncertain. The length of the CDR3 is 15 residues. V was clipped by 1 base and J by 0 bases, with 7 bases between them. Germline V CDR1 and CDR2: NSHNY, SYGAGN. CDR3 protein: CASSDSPVSNERLFF. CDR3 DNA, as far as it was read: TGTGCCAGCAGTGATTCTCCAGTTTCCAACGAAAGATTATTT.

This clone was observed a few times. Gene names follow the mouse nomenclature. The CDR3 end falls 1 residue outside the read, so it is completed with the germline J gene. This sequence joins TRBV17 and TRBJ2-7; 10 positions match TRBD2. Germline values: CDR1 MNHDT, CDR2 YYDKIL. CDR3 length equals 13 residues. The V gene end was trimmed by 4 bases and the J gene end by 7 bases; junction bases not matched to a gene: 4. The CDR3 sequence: CASSNWGGDEQYF. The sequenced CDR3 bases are TGTGCTAGCAGTAACTGGGGGGGAGACGAACAGTAC.

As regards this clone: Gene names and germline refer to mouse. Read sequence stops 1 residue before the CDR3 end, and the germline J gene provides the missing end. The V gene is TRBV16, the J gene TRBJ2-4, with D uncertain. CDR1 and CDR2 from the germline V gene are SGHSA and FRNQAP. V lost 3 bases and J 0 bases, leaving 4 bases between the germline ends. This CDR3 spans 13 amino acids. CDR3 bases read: TGTGCAAGCAGCTTCGACAGTCAAAACACCTTGTAC. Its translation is CASSFDSQNTLY. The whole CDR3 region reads CASSFDSQNTLYF.

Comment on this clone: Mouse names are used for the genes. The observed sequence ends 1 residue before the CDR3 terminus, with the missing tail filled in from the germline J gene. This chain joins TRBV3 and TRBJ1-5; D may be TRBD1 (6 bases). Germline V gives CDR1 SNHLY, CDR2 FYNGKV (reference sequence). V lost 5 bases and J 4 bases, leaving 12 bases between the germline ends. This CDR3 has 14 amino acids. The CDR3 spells CASSAGTLNQAPLF. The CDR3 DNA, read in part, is TGTGCCAGCAGCGCCGGGACACTTAACCAGGCTCCGCTT.

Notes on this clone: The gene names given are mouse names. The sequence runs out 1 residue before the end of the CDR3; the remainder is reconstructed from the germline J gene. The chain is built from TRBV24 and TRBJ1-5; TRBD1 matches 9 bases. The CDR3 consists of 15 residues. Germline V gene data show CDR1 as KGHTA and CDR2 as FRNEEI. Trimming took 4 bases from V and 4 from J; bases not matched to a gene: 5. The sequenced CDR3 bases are TGTGCCAGCAGTCCCCGGGACAGGGTAAACCAGGCTCCGCTT. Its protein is CASSPRDRVNQAPL. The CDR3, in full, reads CASSPRDRVNQAPLF.

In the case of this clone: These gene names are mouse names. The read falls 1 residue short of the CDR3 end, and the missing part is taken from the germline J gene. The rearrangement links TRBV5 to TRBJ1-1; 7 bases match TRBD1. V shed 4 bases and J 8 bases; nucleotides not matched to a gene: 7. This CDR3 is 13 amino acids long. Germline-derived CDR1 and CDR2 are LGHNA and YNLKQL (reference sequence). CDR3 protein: CASSPRDRREVFF. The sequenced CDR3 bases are TGTGCCAGCAGCCCCCGGGACAGAAGGGAAGTCTTC.

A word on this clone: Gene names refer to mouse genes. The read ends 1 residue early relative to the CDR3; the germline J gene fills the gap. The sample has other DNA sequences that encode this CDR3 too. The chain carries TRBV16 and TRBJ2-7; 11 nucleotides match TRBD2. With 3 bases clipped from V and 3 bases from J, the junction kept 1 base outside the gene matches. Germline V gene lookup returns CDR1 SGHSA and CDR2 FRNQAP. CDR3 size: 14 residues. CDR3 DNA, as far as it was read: TGTGCAAGCAGCTTGGGGACTGGGGGCTATGAACAGTAC. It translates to CASSLGTGGYEQY. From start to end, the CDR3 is CASSLGTGGYEQYF.